The 6 T cell receptor beta chains below come from one sample, sequenced in a study of blood T cell repertoires in COVID-19. Sequenced by immunoSEQ multiplex PCR; TCRdb stores in-frame clones only, minus some. The table lists tens of thousands of clones, approximately 90% of them singletons, with approximately 10% in the top ten. Sequenced input: peripheral blood. The receptor source for this set is a man aged 45-65 years with active COVID-19.

The CDR3 here is CASSETDLNEQFF. The CDR3, as DNA: TGCGCCAGCAGTGAGACCGACTTAAATGAGCAGTTCTTC. The chain is built from TRBV10-1 and TRBJ2-1, with D hard to call. This CDR3 has 13 residues. V was shortened by 2 bases and J by 7 bases, with 9 bases between the two germline ends. Per the germline V gene, CDR1 is WNHNN and CDR2 is SYGVQD (reference sequence).

The chain recombines TRBV3-1 (or the pseudogene TRBV3-2) with TRBJ2-1, with 11 positions matching TRBD2. CDR3 length: 16 amino acids. The V segment lost 0 bases and the J segment 9 bases; nucleotides outside the gene matches: 7. From germline, CDR1 is LGHDT and CDR2 YNNKEL (reference sequence). CDR3 sequence: CASSQDWSSGGFEQFF. Here the CDR3 DNA reads TGTGCCAGCAGCCAAGATTGGTCTAGCGGGGGGTTTGAGCAGTTCTTC.

This clone showed up just once. The chain carries TRBV30 and TRBJ2-6, with a possible D match to TRBD1 (5 bases). Germline V lookup: CDR1 GTSNPN, CDR2 SVGIG (reference sequence). This CDR3 is 15 amino acids long. Between the trimmed V and J ends, which lost 4 bases and 5 bases, there was a span of 15 bases. In DNA, the CDR3 is TGTGCCTGGACCATCCTAGGGGTTAGGGCCAACGTCCTGACTTTC. As protein: CAWTILGVRANVLTF.

The chain links TRBV7-9 to TRBJ2-1, with TRBD2 matching over 7 bases. The V gene end was trimmed by 4 bases and the J gene end by 14 bases; junction bases not matched to a gene: 8. The germline gives CDR1 SEHNR, CDR2 FQNEAQ (reference sequence). The CDR3 length is 12 residues. The CDR3 DNA reads as TGTGCCAGCAGCTCCGTGGCGGGAGAGAAGTTCTTC. This translates into CASSSVAGEKFF.

This chain joins TRBV18 and TRBJ2-7; TRBD2 matches at 8 bases. The V and J ends lost 0 bases and 3 bases, in that order; junction bases with no gene match: 4. This CDR3 is 15 amino acids long. Germline loops: CDR1 KGHSH, CDR2 LQKENI. This CDR3 is CASSPPSGRLYEQYF. The CDR3 nucleotides read TGTGCCAGCTCACCACCCAGCGGGAGACTCTACGAGCAGTACTTC.

The chain employs TRBV12-2 and TRBJ2-1; the tabulated D call, TRBD2, remains unverified against the DNA. TRBV12-2 is shown as a pseudogene. The CDR3 runs to 18 residues. CDR3 sequence: CASRLGSAGGTTYNEQFF. CDR3 nucleotide sequence: TGTGCAAGTCGCTTAGGATCAGCGGGGGGTACTACCTACAATGAGCAGTTCTTC.